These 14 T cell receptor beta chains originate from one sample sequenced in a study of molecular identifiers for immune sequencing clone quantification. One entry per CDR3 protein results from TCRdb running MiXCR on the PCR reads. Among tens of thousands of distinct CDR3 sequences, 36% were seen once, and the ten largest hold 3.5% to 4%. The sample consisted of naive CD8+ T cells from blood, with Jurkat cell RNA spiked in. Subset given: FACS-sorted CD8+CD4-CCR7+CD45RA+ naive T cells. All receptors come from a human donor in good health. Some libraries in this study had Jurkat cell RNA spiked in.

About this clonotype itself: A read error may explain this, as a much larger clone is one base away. The CDR3 is CASGVTSGRLREQFF. CDR3 bases: TGTGCCAGCGGCGTGACTAGCGGGAGACTGCGTGAGCAGTTCTTC. This chain joins TRBV11-2 and TRBJ2-1, with 12 bases identical to TRBD2. This CDR3 is built from 15 residues. Germline values: CDR1 SGHAT, CDR2 FQNNGV. With 8 bases clipped from V and 9 bases from J, the junction kept 11 bases outside the gene matches.

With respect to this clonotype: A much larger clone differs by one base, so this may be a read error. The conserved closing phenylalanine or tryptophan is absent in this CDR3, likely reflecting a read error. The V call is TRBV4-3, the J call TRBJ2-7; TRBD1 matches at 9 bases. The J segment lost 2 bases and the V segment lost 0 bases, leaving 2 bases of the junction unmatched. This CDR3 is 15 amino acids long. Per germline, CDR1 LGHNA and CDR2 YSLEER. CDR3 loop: CASSQDRQGAYEQYI. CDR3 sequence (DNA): TGCGCCAGCAGCCAAGATCGACAGGGGGCCTACGAGCAGTACATC.

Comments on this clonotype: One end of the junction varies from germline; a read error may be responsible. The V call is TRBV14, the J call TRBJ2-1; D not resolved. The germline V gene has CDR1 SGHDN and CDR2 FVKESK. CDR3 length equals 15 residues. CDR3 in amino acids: CASSQVGPIDNEQLF. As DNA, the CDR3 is TGTGCCAGCAGCCAAGTTGGGCCGATCGACAATGAGCAGCTCTTC.

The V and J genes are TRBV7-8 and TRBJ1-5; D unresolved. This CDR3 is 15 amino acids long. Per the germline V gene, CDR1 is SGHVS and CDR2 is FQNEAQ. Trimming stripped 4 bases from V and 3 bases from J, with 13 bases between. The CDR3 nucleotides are TGTGCCAGCAGCTCAGAACAAAGGGACAATCAGCCCCAGCATTTT. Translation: CASSSEQRDNQPQHF. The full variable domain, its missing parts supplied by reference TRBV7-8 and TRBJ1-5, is GAGVSQSPRYKVAKRGQDVALRCDPISGHVSLFWYQQALGQGPEFLTYFQNEAQLDKSGLPSDRFFAERPEGSVSTLKIQRTQQEDSAVYLCASSSEQRDNQPQHFGDGTRLSIL.

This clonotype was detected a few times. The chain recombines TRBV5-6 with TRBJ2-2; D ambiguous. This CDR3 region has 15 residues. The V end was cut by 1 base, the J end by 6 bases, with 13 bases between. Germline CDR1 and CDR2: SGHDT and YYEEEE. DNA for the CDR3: TGTGCCAGCAGCTTGTTAGGGTCCCTTTCCGGGGAGCTGTTTTTT. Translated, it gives CASSLLGSLSGELFF.

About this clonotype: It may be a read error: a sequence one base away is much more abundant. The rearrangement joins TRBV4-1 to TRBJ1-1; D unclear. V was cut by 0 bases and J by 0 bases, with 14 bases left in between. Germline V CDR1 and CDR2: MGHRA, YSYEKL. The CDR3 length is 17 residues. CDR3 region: CASSQDPNILMNTEAFF. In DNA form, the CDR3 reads TGCGCCAGCAGCCAAGATCCCAACATTCTGATGAACACTGAAGCTTTCTTT.

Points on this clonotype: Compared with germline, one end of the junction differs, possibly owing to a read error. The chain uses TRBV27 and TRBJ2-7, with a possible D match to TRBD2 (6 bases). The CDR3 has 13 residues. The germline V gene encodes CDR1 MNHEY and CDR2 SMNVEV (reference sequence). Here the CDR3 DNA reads TGTGCCAGCAGTTGGAGGGTGGACTACGAGCAGAACTTC. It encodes CASSWRVDYEQNF.

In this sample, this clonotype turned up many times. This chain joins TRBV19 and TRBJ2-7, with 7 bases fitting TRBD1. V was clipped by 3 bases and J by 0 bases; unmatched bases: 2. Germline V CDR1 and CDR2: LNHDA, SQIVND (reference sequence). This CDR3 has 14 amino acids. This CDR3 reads CASSIWDSSYEQYF. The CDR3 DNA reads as TGTGCCAGTAGTATTTGGGACAGCTCCTACGAGCAGTACTTC.

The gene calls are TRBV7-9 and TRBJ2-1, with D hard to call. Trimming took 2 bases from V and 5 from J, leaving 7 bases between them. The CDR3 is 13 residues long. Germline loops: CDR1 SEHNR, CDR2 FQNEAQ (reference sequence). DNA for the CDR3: TGTGCCAGCAGCTTACCTAGGAACAATGAGCAGTTCTTC. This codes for CASSLPRNNEQFF. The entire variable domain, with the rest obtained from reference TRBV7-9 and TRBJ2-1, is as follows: DTGVSQNPRHKITKRGQNVTFRCDPISEHNRLYWYRQTLGQGPEFLTYFQNEAQLEKSRLLSDRFSAERPKGSFSTLEIQRTEQGDSAMYLCASSLPRNNEQFFGPGTRLTVL.

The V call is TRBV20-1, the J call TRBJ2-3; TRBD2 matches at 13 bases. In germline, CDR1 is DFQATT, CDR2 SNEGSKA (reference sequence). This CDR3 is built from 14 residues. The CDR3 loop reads CRAGTSGITDTQYF. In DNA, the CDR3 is TGCAGAGCGGGGACTAGCGGGATCACAGATACGCAGTATTTT.

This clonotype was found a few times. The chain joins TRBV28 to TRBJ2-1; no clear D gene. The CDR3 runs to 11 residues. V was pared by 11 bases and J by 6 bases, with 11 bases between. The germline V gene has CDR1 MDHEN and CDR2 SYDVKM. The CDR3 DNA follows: TGTGCCGCAAGAGGTCCCAATGAGCAGTTCTTC. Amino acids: CAARGPNEQFF.

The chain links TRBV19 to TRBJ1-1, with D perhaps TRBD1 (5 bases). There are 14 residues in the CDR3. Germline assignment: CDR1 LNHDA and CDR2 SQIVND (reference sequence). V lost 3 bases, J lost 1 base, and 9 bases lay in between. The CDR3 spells CASSIYGQNTEAFF. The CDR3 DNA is TGTGCCAGTAGTATCTATGGACAGAACACTGAAGCTTTCTTT.

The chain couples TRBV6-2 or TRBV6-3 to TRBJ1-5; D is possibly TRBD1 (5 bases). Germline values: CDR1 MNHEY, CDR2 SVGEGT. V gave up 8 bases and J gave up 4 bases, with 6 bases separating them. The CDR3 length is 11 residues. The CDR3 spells CASGGNQPQHF. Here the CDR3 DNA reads TGTGCCAGCGGGGGGAATCAGCCCCAGCATTTT.

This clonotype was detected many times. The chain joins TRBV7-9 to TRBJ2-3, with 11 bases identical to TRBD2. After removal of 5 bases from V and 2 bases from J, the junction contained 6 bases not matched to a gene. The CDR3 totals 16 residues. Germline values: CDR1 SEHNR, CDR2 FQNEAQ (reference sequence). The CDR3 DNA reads TGTGCCAGCAGCCCGGAGACTAGCGGGGACACAGATACGCAGTATTTT. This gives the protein CASSPETSGDTDTQYF.